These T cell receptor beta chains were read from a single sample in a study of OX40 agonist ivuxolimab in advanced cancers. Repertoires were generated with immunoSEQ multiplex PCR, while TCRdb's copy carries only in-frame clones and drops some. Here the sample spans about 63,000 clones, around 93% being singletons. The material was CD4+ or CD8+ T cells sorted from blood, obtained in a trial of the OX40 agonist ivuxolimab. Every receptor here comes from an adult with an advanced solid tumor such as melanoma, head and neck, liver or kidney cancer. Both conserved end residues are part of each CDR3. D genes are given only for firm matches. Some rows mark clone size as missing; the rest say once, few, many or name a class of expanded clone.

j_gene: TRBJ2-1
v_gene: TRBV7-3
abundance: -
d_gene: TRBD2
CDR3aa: CASSLTLVAGGPDEQFF
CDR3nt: TGTGCCAGCAGCTTAACTTTAGTAGCGGGAGGGCCGGATGAGCAGTTCTTC

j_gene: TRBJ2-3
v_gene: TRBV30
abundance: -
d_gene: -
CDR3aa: CAWMVGAPDTQYF
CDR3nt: TGTGCCTGGATGGTGGGAGCGCCAGATACGCAGTATTTT

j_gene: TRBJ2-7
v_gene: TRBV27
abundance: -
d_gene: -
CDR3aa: CASSPGLTYGQYF
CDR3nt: TGTGCCAGCAGCCCGGGCTTAACCTACGGGCAGTACTTC

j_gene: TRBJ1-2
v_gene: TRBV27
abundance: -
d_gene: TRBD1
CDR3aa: CASRAGTGNLYGYTF
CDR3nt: TGTGCCAGCAGGGCCGGGACAGGGAATCTCTATGGCTACACCTTC

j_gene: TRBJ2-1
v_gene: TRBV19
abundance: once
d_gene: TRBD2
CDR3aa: CASGLAGGPGNEQFF
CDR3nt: TGTGCCAGTGGTTTAGCGGGAGGCCCTGGAAATGAGCAGTTCTTC

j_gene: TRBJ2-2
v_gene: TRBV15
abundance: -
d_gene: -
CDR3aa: CATSRDRSGGIGELFF
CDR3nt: TGTGCCACCAGCAGAGATCGATCAGGAGGGATCGGGGAGCTGTTTTTT

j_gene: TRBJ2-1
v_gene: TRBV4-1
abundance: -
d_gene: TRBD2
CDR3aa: CASSQDWTGGYEVNEQFF
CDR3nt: TGCGCCAGCAGCCAAGATTGGACGGGGGGGTACGAGGTCAATGAGCAGTTCTTC

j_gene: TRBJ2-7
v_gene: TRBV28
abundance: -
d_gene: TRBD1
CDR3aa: CASSSRDRGLNEQYF
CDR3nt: TGTGCCAGCAGTTCTCGGGACAGGGGGCTGAACGAGCAGTACTTC

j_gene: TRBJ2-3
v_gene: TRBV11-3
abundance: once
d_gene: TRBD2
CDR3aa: CASSLTTSGTDTQYF
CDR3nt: TGTGCCAGCAGCTTGACTACTAGCGGGACAGATACGCAGTATTTT

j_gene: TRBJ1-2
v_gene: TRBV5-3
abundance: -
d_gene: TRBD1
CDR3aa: CARSKNRGLDYGYTF
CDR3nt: TGTGCCAGAAGCAAGAACAGGGGGCTAGACTATGGCTACACCTTC

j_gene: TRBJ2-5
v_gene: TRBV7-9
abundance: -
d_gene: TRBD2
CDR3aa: CASGTSGDQETQYF
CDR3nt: TGTGCCAGTGGGACTAGCGGGGATCAAGAGACCCAGTACTTC

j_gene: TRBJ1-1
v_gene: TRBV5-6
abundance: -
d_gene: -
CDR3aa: CASSAPGGPNTEAFF
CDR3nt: TGTGCCAGCAGCGCCCCGGGGGGGCCGAACACTGAAGCTTTCTTT

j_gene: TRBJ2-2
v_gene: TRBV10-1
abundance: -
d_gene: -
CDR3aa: CASSESGRSTNTGELFF
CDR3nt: TGCGCCAGCAGTGAGTCTGGTCGGTCAACGAACACCGGGGAGCTGTTTTTT

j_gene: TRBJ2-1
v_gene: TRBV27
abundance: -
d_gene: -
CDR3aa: CARRGGYNEQFF
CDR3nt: TGTGCCCGCAGAGGAGGCTACAATGAGCAGTTCTTC

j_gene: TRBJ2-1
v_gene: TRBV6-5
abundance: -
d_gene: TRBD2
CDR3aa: CASSYSERGYNEQFF
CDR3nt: TGTGCCAGCAGTTACTCGGAGCGGGGGTACAATGAGCAGTTCTTC

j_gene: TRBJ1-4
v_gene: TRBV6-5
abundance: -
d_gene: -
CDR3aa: CASGRLTNEKLFF
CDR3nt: TGTGCCAGCGGGAGGCTAACTAATGAAAAACTGTTTTTT

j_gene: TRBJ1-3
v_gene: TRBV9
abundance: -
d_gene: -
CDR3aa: CASSVGGVGGNTIYF
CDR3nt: TGTGCCAGCAGCGTAGGGGGGGTTGGCGGAAACACCATATATTTT

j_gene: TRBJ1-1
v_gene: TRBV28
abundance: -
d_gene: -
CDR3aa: CASSFGGMNTEAFF
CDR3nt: TGTGCCAGCAGTTTCGGGGGTATGAACACTGAAGCTTTCTTT

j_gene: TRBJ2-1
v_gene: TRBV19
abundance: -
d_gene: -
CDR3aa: CASSISGTNEQFF
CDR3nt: TGTGCCAGTAGTATCTCAGGGACCAATGAGCAGTTCTTC

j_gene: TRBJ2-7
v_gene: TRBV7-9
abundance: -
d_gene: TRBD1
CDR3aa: CASSPKTGGTGEQYF
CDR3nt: TGTGCCAGCAGCCCTAAGACAGGGGGAACGGGAGAGCAGTACTTC

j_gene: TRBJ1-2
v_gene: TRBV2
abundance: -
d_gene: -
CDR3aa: CASSPQGLPYGYTF
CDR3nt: TGTGCCAGCAGTCCGCAGGGTTTACCCTATGGCTACACCTTC

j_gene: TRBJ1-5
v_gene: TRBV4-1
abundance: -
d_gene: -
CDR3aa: CASSHREDQPQHF
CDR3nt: TGCGCCAGCAGCCACCGCGAGGATCAGCCCCAGCATTTT

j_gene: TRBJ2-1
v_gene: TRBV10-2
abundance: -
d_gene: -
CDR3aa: CASIWAEQFF
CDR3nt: TGCGCCAGTATATGGGCTGAGCAGTTCTTC

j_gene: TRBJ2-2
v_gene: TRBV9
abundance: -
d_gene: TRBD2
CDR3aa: CASSLTAPTGRTSGRSGTGELFF
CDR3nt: TGTGCCAGCAGCTTAACGGCCCCGACAGGCCGGACTAGCGGGAGGTCGGGCACCGGGGAGCTGTTTTTT

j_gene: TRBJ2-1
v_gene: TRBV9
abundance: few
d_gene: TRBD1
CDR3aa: CASSPQTGTGSYNEQFF
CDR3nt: TGTGCCAGCAGCCCACAGACCGGGACAGGTTCCTACAATGAGCAGTTCTTC

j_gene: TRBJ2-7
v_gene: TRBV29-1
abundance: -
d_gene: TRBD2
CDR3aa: CSYRGGVAGGNEQYF
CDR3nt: TGCAGCTACAGAGGAGGGGTAGCGGGAGGAAACGAGCAGTACTTC

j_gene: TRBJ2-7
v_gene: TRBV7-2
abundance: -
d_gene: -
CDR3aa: CASTLAGMVEQYF
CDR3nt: TGTGCCAGCACTCTGGCGGGGATGGTCGAGCAGTACTTC

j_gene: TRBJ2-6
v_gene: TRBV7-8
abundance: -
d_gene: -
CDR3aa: CASSPDTGANVLTF
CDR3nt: TGTGCCAGCAGCCCAGACACTGGGGCCAACGTCCTGACTTTC

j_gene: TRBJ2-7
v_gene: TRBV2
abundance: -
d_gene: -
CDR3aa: CASSEARTYEQYF
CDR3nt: TGTGCCAGCAGTGAAGCACGGACCTACGAGCAGTACTTC

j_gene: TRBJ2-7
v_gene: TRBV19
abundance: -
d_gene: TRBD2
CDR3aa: CASSLGTSGYEQYF
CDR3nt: TGTGCCAGTAGCCTCGGGACTAGCGGTTACGAGCAGTACTTC

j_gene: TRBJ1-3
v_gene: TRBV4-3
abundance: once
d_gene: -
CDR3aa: CASSQDLGGWGSGNTIYF
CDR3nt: TGCGCCAGCAGCCAAGATCTCGGCGGGTGGGGTTCTGGAAACACCATATATTTT

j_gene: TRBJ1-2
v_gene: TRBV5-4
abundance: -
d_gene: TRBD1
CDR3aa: CASSLPGTATSWDVDGYTF
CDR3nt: TGTGCCAGCAGCTTGCCAGGGACAGCCACTTCGTGGGACGTTGATGGCTACACCTTC

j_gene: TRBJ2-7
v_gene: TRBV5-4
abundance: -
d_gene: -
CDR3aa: CASSSSYEQYF
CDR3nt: TGTGCCAGCAGCTCCTCCTACGAGCAGTACTTC

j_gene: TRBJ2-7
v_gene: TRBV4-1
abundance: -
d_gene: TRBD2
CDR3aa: CASSQGTSGGYYEQYF
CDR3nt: TGCGCCAGCAGCCAAGGAACTAGCGGGGGATACTACGAGCAGTACTTC

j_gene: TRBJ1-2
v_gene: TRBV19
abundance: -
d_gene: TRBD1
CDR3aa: CASSRDRGYGVYGYTF
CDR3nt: TGTGCCAGTAGTCGGGACAGGGGATACGGGGTCTATGGCTACACCTTC

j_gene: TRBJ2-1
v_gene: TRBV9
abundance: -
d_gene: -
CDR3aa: CASSDTQGNEQFF
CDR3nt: TGTGCCAGCAGTGATACTCAAGGCAATGAGCAGTTCTTC

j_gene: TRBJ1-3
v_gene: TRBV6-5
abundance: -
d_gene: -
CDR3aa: CATRVMGGSGNTIYF
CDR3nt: TGTGCCACCCGGGTTATGGGAGGGTCTGGAAACACCATATATTTT